This TCR beta chain was captured in a study of cytomegalovirus exposure and HLA in healthy donors. Regarding the study as a whole: Data from an earlier analysis indicated that most TCR beta V segments were productive either about 87% or about 30% of the time.

As concerns this clone: What it binds is unknown.

A multiplex PCR was run with 60 Vbeta primers and 13 Jbeta primers. TCRdb keeps only in-frame clones here, not all; method: immunoSEQ multiplex PCR. The repertoire has roughly 130,000 clones, roughly 80% of them found once; the top ten carry just over 2.5%. V shed 0 bases and J 9 bases; nucleotides not matched to a gene: 8. The CDR3 sequence is 16 residues long. CDR1 and CDR2 (germline): SGDLS, YYNGEE. Sequenced material: PBMCs. The source of this sequence is a man under 40 in good health and CMV-seronegative. This chain connects TRBV9 to TRBJ2-1, with 11 bases that match TRBD2. CDR3 sequence: CASSVDGRLAGGEQFF. The DNA of the CDR3 is TGTGCCAGCAGCGTAGATGGTCGGCTAGCGGGAGGTGAGCAGTTCTTC.